This T cell receptor beta chain stems from a study of blood T cell repertoires in COVID-19. As for the study in general: The United States, Italy and Spain were the sources of the acute and convalescent COVID-19 samples. Sources were T cells, B-cell-depleted T cells, or PBMCs; the material itself was cDNA or gDNA.

On this clone itself: At one boundary the junction diverges from the germline segment, which might be a read error.

Germline CDR1 reads SSHAT; CDR2 reads FNYEAQ (reference sequence). The CDR3 sequence is 15 residues long. Original processing methods: Quantification of nucleated cells was approximated via reference gene primer amplification. Sequenced by immunoSEQ multiplex PCR; TCRdb stores in-frame clones only, minus some. V and J calls and clone size are those listed in that table; D and trimming were worked out from the DNA. The sample includes about 220,000 clones, 82% seen only once; the top ten take 3.5% to 4%. This receptor was obtained from a woman of 80 years or more with acute or convalescent COVID-19. The J gene is TRBJ2-5, the V gene TRBV7-7; TRBD1 agrees at 10 bases. Sample: peripheral blood. As DNA, the CDR3 is TGTGCTAGCAGCTTAGGGACAGGGGCTTCCGAGACCCAGTACTTC. It codes for CASSLGTGASETQYF.